The 2 T cell receptor beta chains in this list originate from one sample, sequenced in a study of radiation and T cells in renal cell carcinoma. Profiled with immunoSEQ multiplex PCR; TCRdb holds only in-frame clones, not every one. This table has some 120,000 clones, 88% appearing once. Described time point: blood 2 weeks post-SBRT. The treatment here: 15 Gy SBRT to primary tumor, nephrectomy 4 weeks later. The specimen was blood, collected from a patient whose treatment included radiotherapy and nephrectomy. The receptor set was obtained from a woman in her sixties or seventies with renal cell carcinoma.

Remarks on this clone: In the same sample, other DNA sequences code for this CDR3. The chain combines TRBV5-1 with TRBJ1-3; 7 bases agree with TRBD1. The CDR3 is 14 residues long. Trimming at V came to 3 bases and at J to 4 bases, leaving 4 bases not matched to a gene. CDR1 SGHRS and CDR2 YFSETQ come from the germline V gene. In DNA, the CDR3 is TGCGCCAGCAGCTCTGACAGGGCCGGAAACACCATATATTTT. Translating it yields CASSSDRAGNTIYF.

The chain carries TRBV7-2 and TRBJ1-2; D might be TRBD1 (5 bases). The CDR3 has 13 residues. Trimming took off 1 base at V and 4 bases at J, with 7 bases between the two ends. The germline V gene has CDR1 SGHTA and CDR2 FQGNSA. CDR3 sequence reads: CASSLGQSYGYTF. In DNA, the CDR3 is TGTGCCAGCAGCTTAGGACAGTCCTATGGCTACACCTTC. Combining the CDR3 with reference TRBV7-2 and TRBJ1-2 gives the whole variable domain GAGVSQSPSNKVTEKGKDVELRCDPISGHTALYWYRQSLGQGLEFLIYFQGNSAPDKSGLPSDRFSAERTGGSVSTLTIQRTQQEDSAVYLCASSLGQSYGYTFGSGTRLTVV.